Each of the 4 T cell receptor beta chains below was sequenced from the same sample in a study of lung T cells in sarcoidosis with Löfgren's syndrome. Using its own MiXCR run on the reads, TCRdb lists one record per CDR3 protein. The sample records 3,200 or so distinct CDR3 sequences, under 20% being singletons. Sample: CD4+ T cells from bronchoalveolar lavage. The receptors originated from a human donor with sarcoidosis (Löfgren's syndrome or another form), or a control subject (not recorded which).

This clonotype qualifies as medium-sized. V is TRBV2 and J is TRBJ1-3; TRBD1 is a possible D gene (5 bases). V lost 4 bases, J lost 0 bases, and 13 bases lay in between. Looked up from germline, CDR1 is SNHLY and CDR2 is FYNNEI. This CDR3 contains 16 residues. The CDR3 here is CASSGAGIASGNTIYF. In DNA form, the CDR3 reads TGTGCCAGCAGTGGGGCAGGGATTGCCTCTGGAAACACCATATATTTT.

This sequence joins TRBV5-4 and TRBJ2-6; D ambiguous. Trimming removed 7 bases from V and 4 bases from J, with 18 bases in between. Germline CDR1 SGHNT, CDR2 YYREEE (reference sequence). CDR3 size: 16 residues. The CDR3: CASGRQRGTGANVLTF. The CDR3 DNA reads as TGTGCCAGCGGCCGTCAGCGAGGCACGGGGGCCAACGTCCTGACTTTC.

Concerning this clonotype: Compared with germline, one end of the junction differs, possibly owing to a read error. V gene TRBV2 combines with J gene TRBJ1-1; TRBD1 matches at 9 bases. Per germline, CDR1 SNHLY and CDR2 FYNNEI. The CDR3 loop spans 14 amino acids. Here the CDR3 DNA reads TGTGCCAGTTGCCCACAGGGGGCTGGCACTGAAGCCTTCTTT. It specifies CASCPQGAGTEAFF. The whole variable domain, filled in from reference TRBV2 and TRBJ1-1, reads EPEVTQTPSHQVTQMGQEVILRCVPISNHLYFYWYRQILGQKVEFLVSFYNNEISEKSEIFDDQFSVERPDGSNFTLKIRSTKLEDSAMYFCASCPQGAGTEAFFGQGTRLTVV.

This clonotype is labeled as medium-sized. CDR3 amino acids: CAIRETIMSYNEQFF. The CDR3 DNA is TGTGCCATCAGGGAGACTATTATGTCCTACAATGAGCAGTTCTTC. The rearrangement uses TRBV10-3 and TRBJ2-1, with TRBD2 as a possible D gene (5 bases). Germline V gene sequence: CDR1 ENHRY, CDR2 SYGVKD. CDR3 length equals 15 residues. Trimming stripped 6 bases from V and 1 base from J, with 13 bases between.